A single sample gave rise to the 16 T cell receptor beta chains below, sequenced in a study of T cell repertoires in aging, cancer and after chemotherapy. Peripheral blood genomic DNA, not sorted cells or RNA, was the template. Multiplex touch-down PCR with TRB-A/B primers amplified rearranged V-D-J TRB sequences. From the multiplex PCR reads, TCRdb called clonotypes with MiXCR, one entry per CDR3 protein. The data show about 11,000 distinct CDR3 sequences, about 32% seen once. Material: blood. These TCRs come from a human donor in good health.

By share, this clonotype counts as medium-sized. The chain couples TRBV11-3 to TRBJ2-7; the D is unclear. This CDR3 has 13 amino acids. V lost 5 bases, J lost 2 bases, and 10 bases lay in between. Per the germline V gene, CDR1 is SGHNT and CDR2 is YENEEA. The CDR3 DNA reads as TGTGCCAGCAGCCGCTCATCCACCTACGAGCAGTACTTC. This translates into CASSRSSTYEQYF.

V gene TRBV6-5 combines with J gene TRBJ1-5, with D perhaps TRBD1 (6 bases). Trimming removed 4 bases at V and 2 bases at J, with 12 bases between. There are 15 residues in the CDR3. The germline gives CDR1 MNHEY, CDR2 SVGAGI. CDR3 in amino acids: CASSSPAGGNQPQHF. In nucleotides, the CDR3 is TGTGCCAGCAGTTCCCCAGCAGGGGGCAATCAGCCCCAGCATTTT.

The sample holds a few counts of this clonotype. The chain joins TRBV5-1 to TRBJ2-1; D gene unclear. The ends were cut back, 0 bases at V and 3 bases at J, with 4 bases in the middle. This CDR3 contains 13 residues. From germline, CDR1 is SGHRS and CDR2 YFSETQ. CDR3 sequence reads: CASSLELYNEQFF. CDR3 nucleotide sequence: TGCGCCAGCAGCTTGGAACTCTACAATGAGCAGTTCTTC.

The chain uses TRBV7-2 and TRBJ2-2; weak D call: TRBD2 (6 bases). Germline lookup yields CDR1 SGHTA and CDR2 FQGNSA. Trimming pared 1 base from V and 0 bases from J, leaving 6 bases between. The CDR3 contains 15 residues. Written as DNA, the CDR3 is TGTGCCAGCAGCTTAGGGGGGGCGAACACCGGGGAGCTGTTTTTT. Protein product: CASSLGGANTGELFF.

In its sample, this clonotype was seen a few times. J is TRBJ1-6 and V is TRBV30; D unclear. The CDR3 loop spans 13 amino acids. V lost 2 bases and J 5 bases, leaving 7 bases between the germline ends. From germline, CDR1 is GTSNPN and CDR2 SVGIG (reference sequence). The CDR3 DNA reads TGTGCCTGGAGTAGAGCAGATAATTCACCCCTCCACTTT. This translates into CAWSRADNSPLHF.

The chain recombines TRBV6-5 with TRBJ1-5, with TRBD1 as a possible D gene (6 bases). The V end lost 5 bases, the J end lost 8 bases, and 19 bases lay between the germline ends. The V gene's germline CDR1 is MNHEY and CDR2 SVGAGI. This CDR3 spans 15 amino acids. CDR3 DNA: TGTGCCAGCAGTGAAGACAGGCTCCGAGGGGAGCCCCAGCATTTT. Amino acids: CASSEDRLRGEPQHF.

The V and J genes are TRBV30 and TRBJ2-7; 8 bases map to TRBD1. CDR3 length equals 15 residues. Germline V gene sequence: CDR1 GTSNPN, CDR2 SVGIG (reference sequence). Trimming removed 3 bases from V and 3 bases from J; junction bases left unmatched: 10. In DNA, the CDR3 is TGTGCCTGGAGCGTAGGGACAGGAGTCATCTACGAGCAGTACTTC. Encoded protein: CAWSVGTGVIYEQYF.

This clonotype is medium-sized in the sample. The chain couples TRBV11-3 to TRBJ1-2; D may be TRBD1 (6 bases). Germline loops: CDR1 SGHNT, CDR2 YENEEA. Deletions cut 5 bases from V and 2 bases from J, with 15 bases between. The CDR3 contains 15 residues. CDR3 DNA: TGTGCCAGCAGCCCGATGGGGGCCGTAAACTATGGCTACACCTTC. It is translated as CASSPMGAVNYGYTF. The variable domain in full, with the rest retrieved from reference TRBV11-3 and TRBJ1-2, is EAGVVQSPRYKIIEKKQPVAFWCNPISGHNTLYWYLQNLGQGPELLIRYENEEAVDDSQLPKDRFSAERLKGVDSTLKIQPAELGDSAVYLCASSPMGAVNYGYTFGSGTRLTVV.

V is TRBV5-4 and J is TRBJ2-3; 8 bases map to TRBD2. CDR3 size: 15 residues. With V trimmed by 3 bases and J by 6 bases, 9 bases remained unmatched. From germline, CDR1 is SGHNT and CDR2 YYREEE (reference sequence). The CDR3 bases are TGTGCCAGCAGCTCGCCGGGACTAGGAGTCGATACGCAGTATTTT. Encoded protein: CASSSPGLGVDTQYF.

This chain joins TRBV20-1 and TRBJ1-2, with D unclear. The CDR3 consists of 13 residues. V gave up 6 bases and J gave up 4 bases, with 15 bases separating them. Per germline, CDR1 DFQATT and CDR2 SNEGSKA (reference sequence). CDR3 in amino acids: CSATQKDGYGYTF. In nucleotides, the CDR3 is TGCAGTGCAACACAGAAGGACGGCTATGGCTACACCTTC.

This chain links TRBV7-2 with TRBJ2-3; no clear D. V lost 3 bases and J lost 6, with 10 bases in between. CDR3 length equals 13 residues. Germline assignment: CDR1 SGHTA and CDR2 FQGNSA. This CDR3 is CASSFDMGDTQYF. The CDR3 coding sequence is TGTGCCAGCAGCTTCGACATGGGGGATACGCAGTATTTT.

This chain connects TRBV30 to TRBJ1-2; D unclear. Germline CDR1 is GTSNPN and CDR2 is SVGIG (reference sequence). There are 14 residues in the CDR3. Trimming shortened V by 0 bases and J by 0 bases, and 8 bases separated the two germline ends. The CDR3 reads CAWSVPGSNYGYTF. The CDR3 DNA is TGTGCCTGGAGTGTACCGGGGTCTAACTATGGCTACACCTTC.

The chain is built from TRBV19 and TRBJ1-3; the D is unclear. The CDR3 is made up of 15 amino acids. Trimming cost V 5 bases and J 3 bases, with 14 bases left between them. Germline V gene data show CDR1 as LNHDA and CDR2 as SQIVND (reference sequence). Written as DNA, the CDR3 is TGTGCCAGTAGTTCCTGGGAATATTATGGAAACACCATATATTTT. Encoded protein: CASSSWEYYGNTIYF.

This chain links TRBV6-1 with TRBJ1-2; 9 bases are a match to TRBD1. V was clipped by 6 bases and J by 7 bases; unmatched bases: 9. This CDR3 has 14 residues. Germline V gene lookup returns CDR1 MNHNS and CDR2 SASEGT. The CDR3 DNA follows: TGTGCCAGCAGCCCGGGACAGGGTAACAGTGGCTACACCTTC. It codes for CASSPGQGNSGYTF.

This clonotype ranks as medium-sized. The chain couples TRBV30 to TRBJ1-6; a weak D match, TRBD1 (5 bases). The length of the CDR3 is 14 residues. V was cut by 3 bases and J by 9 bases, with 15 bases left in between. Germline values: CDR1 GTSNPN, CDR2 SVGIG (reference sequence). Written as DNA, the CDR3 is TGTGCCTGGAGCAGGGCGGGACGGGGTTCACCCCTCCACTTT. Its translation is CAWSRAGRGSPLHF.

This clonotype is classed as medium-sized. V gene TRBV19 combines with J gene TRBJ1-2, with D possibly matching TRBD1 (6 bases). The length of the CDR3 is 12 residues. Germline V gene lookup returns CDR1 LNHDA and CDR2 SQIVND (reference sequence). V was clipped by 11 bases and J by 4 bases, with 14 bases between them. CDR3 in DNA: TGTGCCGGGAGCAACAGGGTCTATGGCTACACCTTC. Its translation: CAGSNRVYGYTF.